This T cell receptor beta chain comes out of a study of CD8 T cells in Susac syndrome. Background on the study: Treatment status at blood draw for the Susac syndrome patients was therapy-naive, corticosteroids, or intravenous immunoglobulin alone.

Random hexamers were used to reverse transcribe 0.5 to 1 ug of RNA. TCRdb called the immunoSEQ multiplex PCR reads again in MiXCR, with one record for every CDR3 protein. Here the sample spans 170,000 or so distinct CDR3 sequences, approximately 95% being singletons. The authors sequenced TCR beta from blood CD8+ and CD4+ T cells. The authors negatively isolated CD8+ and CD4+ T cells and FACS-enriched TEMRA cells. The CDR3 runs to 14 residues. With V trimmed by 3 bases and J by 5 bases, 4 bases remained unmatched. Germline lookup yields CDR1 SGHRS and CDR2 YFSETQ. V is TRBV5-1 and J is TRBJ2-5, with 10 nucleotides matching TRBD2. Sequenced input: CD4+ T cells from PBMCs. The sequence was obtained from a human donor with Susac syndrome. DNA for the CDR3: TGCGCCAGCAGCTCCGGGACTAGCGTGGAGACCCAGTACTTC. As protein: CASSSGTSVETQYF.